This entry concerns a single T cell receptor (beta chain). The sample is drawn from a study of T cell changes during pregnancy in multiple sclerosis. Generated by immunoSEQ multiplex PCR, the TCRdb table keeps only in-frame clones and is missing some. The sample lists around 33,000 clones, under 95% seen once, with 0.45% to 0.5% in the top ten. J was trimmed by 4 bases and V by 4 bases; bases with no gene match: 11. Germline-derived CDR1 and CDR2 are SGDLS and YYNGEE. There are 16 residues in the CDR3. The source is a female donor with multiple sclerosis, enrolled in a pregnancy study. This sequence joins TRBV9 and TRBJ2-1; 7 bases are a match to TRBD2. The sequences come from CD4+ T cells from peripheral blood mononuclear cells, collected after pregnancy. In DNA form, the CDR3 reads TGTGCCAGCAGCCCCCGGGGCAGCGGGGCTTACAATGAGCAGTTCTTC. Encoded protein: CASSPRGSGAYNEQFF.